This T cell receptor beta chain appears in the sequencing data of a study of graft-versus-host responses after intestinal transplantation. Across the study: Anti-thymocyte globulin induction, then tacrolimus and steroids for two to four years, went to all recipients.

Some clones are missing from TCRdb's copy, which holds only in-frame ones; the method was immunoSEQ multiplex PCR. Of around 30,000 clones in the sample, nearly 90% are singletons; the top ten hold 11%. J gave up 4 bases and V 4 bases, and 13 bases lay outside the gene matches. Germline V gene sequence: CDR1 SGHRS, CDR2 YFSETQ. The CDR3 sequence is 17 residues long. The rearrangement uses TRBV5-1 and TRBJ2-3, with TRBD2 matching over 9 bases. Specimen: PBMCs, collected nearly 470 days after intestinal transplantation. The TCR was taken from a human patient who received an intestinal transplant, so some T cells may come from the graft donor. The CDR3 sequence: CASSDLLAGDWSDTQYF. The CDR3 nucleotides are TGCGCCAGCAGCGACCTCTTAGCGGGAGATTGGTCAGATACGCAGTATTTT.